The clone carrying this TCR beta chain was counted many times. Its antigen remains unidentified. The CDR3 contains 16 residues. Germline V gene lookup returns CDR1 SGHRS and CDR2 YFSETQ. Trimming left V 1 base short and J 2 bases short, with 14 bases between. Molecular-barcoded quantitative 5'-RACE produced these TCR beta libraries. TCRdb analysed the 5' RACE reads with MiXCR anew, one entry per CDR3 protein. The data show 250,000 or so distinct CDR3 sequences, more than 9% seen once. This entry belongs to a study of CD8 T cells in ankylosing spondylitis. Study-wide points: Typical of ankylosing spondylitis blood, it appeared, was a TCR beta motif of fewer than 10 highly homologous variants.

V and J are TRBV5-1 and TRBJ2-3; a possible D gene is TRBD2 (6 bases). Sequencing used blood, either unsorted or a sorted T cell fraction (not recorded which). The TCR comes from a male donor with ankylosing spondylitis or in good health (not recorded which). CDR3 nucleotide sequence: TGCGCCAGCAGCTTGCCGGGACTTGGGATCACAGATACGCAGTATTTT. Its protein is CASSLPGLGITDTQYF.